What follows are 20 T cell receptor beta chains derived from one specimen sequenced in a study of vaccination effects on CD4 cells after COVID-19. What these receptors recognize is not known. Sequencing was preceded by expansion of antigen-specific CD4+ T cells with viral peptide pools in the ViraFEST assay. It was after 10 days of culture that CD4+ T cells were isolated. The cohort was immunized with two doses of either the BNT162b2 or mRNA-1273 vaccine. Assay: immunoSEQ multiplex PCR; the TCRdb copy retains only in-frame clones and omits some. Of 22,000 or so clones listed, roughly three quarters are singletons. The specimen was CD4+ T cells from PBMCs cultured with HCoV-229E spike peptides, collected after COVID-19 vaccination. These receptors were collected from a human donor who received a COVID-19 vaccine.

This clone was seen more than once but under ten times. V gene TRBV27 combines with J gene TRBJ1-2; 11 bases line up with TRBD1. This CDR3 is built from 14 residues. The V and J ends lost 6 bases and 3 bases, in that order; junction bases with no gene match: 3. The germline V gene encodes CDR1 MNHEY and CDR2 SMNVEV (reference sequence). CDR3: CASSRTGGDYGYTF. The CDR3 bases are TGTGCCAGCAGCCGGACAGGGGGCGACTATGGCTACACCTTC.

Written as DNA, the CDR3 is TGTGCCAGCAGCCAAGATCTTACGGCAGGGCGCTACTATGGCTACACCTTC. Its translation: CASSQDLTAGRYYGYTF. The V gene is TRBV3-1 (or the pseudogene TRBV3-2), the J gene TRBJ1-2; weak D call: TRBD1 (5 bases). The V and J ends lost 0 bases and 3 bases respectively, with 17 bases between them. CDR3 length: 17 residues. CDR1 and CDR2 from the germline V gene are LGHDT and YNNKEL (reference sequence).

This clone was seen a handful of times. The chain uses TRBV11-2 and TRBJ2-1; D uncertain. V lost 0 bases to trimming and J lost 2 bases, with 2 bases between them. CDR3 length equals 13 residues. CDR1 SGHAT and CDR2 FQNNGV come from the germline V gene. CDR3 nucleotides: TGTGCCAGCAGCTTAGAGGCCTACAATGAGCAGTTCTTC. This sequence encodes CASSLEAYNEQFF.

This chain links TRBV11-2 with TRBJ1-1; D unclear. CDR3 length: 14 amino acids. In germline, CDR1 is SGHAT, CDR2 FQNNGV. Between the trimmed V and J ends, which lost 3 bases and 0 bases, there was a span of 8 bases. In nucleotides, the CDR3 is TGTGCCAGCAGCTTCGGGATCATGAACACTGAAGCTTTCTTT. It specifies CASSFGIMNTEAFF. The full variable domain, in which reference TRBV11-2 and TRBJ1-1 provide the parts outside the CDR3, is EAGVAQSPRYKIIEKRQSVAFWCNPISGHATLYWYQQILGQGPKLLIQFQNNGVVDDSQLPKDRFSAERLKGVDSTLKIQPAKLEDSAVYLCASSFGIMNTEAFFGQGTRLTVV.

V usage is TRBV6-4 and J usage is TRBJ1-3, with TRBD1 matching over 7 bases. The CDR3 is made up of 16 amino acids. After removal of 6 bases from V and 3 bases from J, the junction contained 11 bases not matched to a gene. Germline CDR1 is MRHNA and CDR2 is SNTAGT. CDR3 in amino acids: CASRGTGAESGNTIYF. The CDR3 DNA is TGTGCCAGCAGGGGTACAGGGGCAGAAAGTGGAAACACCATATATTTT.

This clone was seen a single time. This chain joins TRBV3-1 (or the pseudogene TRBV3-2) and TRBJ2-7, with 12 bases that match TRBD2. V shed 6 bases and J 5 bases; nucleotides not matched to a gene: 5. Germline loops: CDR1 LGHDT, CDR2 YNNKEL (reference sequence). The CDR3 has 14 amino acids. CDR3 coding DNA: TGTGCCAGCAGGCTAGCGGGAGGGCTCAACGAGCAGTACTTC. This gives the protein CASRLAGGLNEQYF.

This sequence joins TRBV18 and TRBJ1-5, with TRBD1 matching over 10 bases. Germline values: CDR1 KGHSH, CDR2 LQKENI. Trimming at V came to 4 bases and at J to 6 bases, leaving 3 bases not matched to a gene. The CDR3 length is 14 residues. CDR3 region: CASSRTGGGQPQHF. CDR3 sequence (DNA): TGTGCCAGCTCACGGACAGGGGGAGGTCAGCCCCAGCATTTT. The full variable domain, in which reference TRBV18 and TRBJ1-5 provide the parts outside the CDR3, is NAGVMQNPRHLVRRRGQEARLRCSPMKGHSHVYWYRQLPEEGLKFMVYLQKENIIDESGMPKERFSAEFPKEGPSILRIQQVVRGDSAAYFCASSRTGGGQPQHFGDGTRLSIL.

This clone appeared a single time. The V and J genes are TRBV18 and TRBJ2-7; D may match TRBD1 or TRBD2 (5 bases each). This CDR3 is built from 16 residues. The germline V and J ends were trimmed by 1 base and 1 base, with 14 bases remaining between them. Looked up from germline, CDR1 is KGHSH and CDR2 is LQKENI. The CDR3 nucleotides read TGTGCCAGCTCACCACGAACAGGACGGGATTCCTACGAGCAGTACTTC. This gives the protein CASSPRTGRDSYEQYF.

The chain uses TRBV5-8 and TRBJ2-3; D gene ambiguous. Germline V gene lookup returns CDR1 SGHTS and CDR2 YDEGEE. The CDR3 covers 14 residues. The V and J ends lost 2 bases and 4 bases respectively, with 11 bases between them. Written as DNA, the CDR3 is TGTGCCAGCAGCTTTAAGGATCCAGCAGATACGCAGTATTTT. Encoded protein: CASSFKDPADTQYF.

The chain employs TRBV7-6 and TRBJ2-3, with a tentative D call TRBD2 (5 bases). The CDR3 runs 16 residues. Germline V lookup: CDR1 SGHVS, CDR2 FNYEAQ. The ends were cut back, 0 bases at V and 0 bases at J, with 10 bases in the middle. CDR3 coding DNA: TGTGCCAGCAGCTTAGCGGCCCGGGGAAGCACAGATACGCAGTATTTT. Protein product: CASSLAARGSTDTQYF.

This sequence joins TRBV2 and TRBJ1-6; 7 bases are shared with TRBD1. The CDR3 loop spans 19 amino acids. J gave up 0 bases and V 8 bases, and 16 bases lay outside the gene matches. From germline, CDR1 is SNHLY and CDR2 FYNNEI. The CDR3 here is CASGIYRGRTSSYNSPLHF. The CDR3 region has the DNA TGTGCCAGCGGAATTTACAGGGGCCGAACTAGCTCCTATAATTCACCCCTCCACTTT. Drawing the rest from reference TRBV2 and TRBJ1-6, the complete variable domain is EPEVTQTPSHQVTQMGQEVILRCVPISNHLYFYWYRQILGQKVEFLVSFYNNEISEKSEIFDDQFSVERPDGSNFTLKIRSTKLEDSAMYFCASGIYRGRTSSYNSPLHFGNGTRLTVT.

The chain uses TRBV24-1 and TRBJ2-1; D ambiguous. Trimming shortened V by 5 bases and J by 12 bases, and 28 bases separated the two germline ends. Germline-derived CDR1 and CDR2 are KGHDR and SFDVKD. The CDR3 length is 17 residues. The DNA of the CDR3 is TGTGCCACCAGTGTTTCCCCCTATCGTTTCCCCTCCGAAGGGCAGTTCTTC. This gives the protein CATSVSPYRFPSEGQFF.

CDR3 loop: CASSLARQGGGYTF. CDR3 in DNA: TGTGCCAGCAGCTTAGCGCGACAGGGTGGTGGCTACACCTTC. V usage is TRBV7-9 and J usage is TRBJ1-2; 7 bases are a match to TRBD1. The CDR3 length is 14 residues. Germline V CDR1 and CDR2: SEHNR, FQNEAQ (reference sequence). Trimming removed 0 bases from V and 7 bases from J; junction bases left unmatched: 5.

This clone is a singleton in its sample. This chain connects TRBV6-1 to TRBJ1-1, with D possibly matching TRBD1 (5 bases). With 1 base removed from V and 6 bases from J, the gap between germline ends came to 18 bases. CDR1 is MNHNS, CDR2 SASEGT, per germline. The length of the CDR3 is 16 residues. CDR3 in amino acids: CASSEGLSTVSAEAFF. DNA for the CDR3: TGTGCCAGCAGTGAAGGGTTGTCGACAGTTTCTGCTGAAGCTTTCTTT.

The gene calls are TRBV6-2 or TRBV6-3 and TRBJ2-1; TRBD2 matches 8 bases. Germline CDR1 MNHEY, CDR2 SVGEGT. This CDR3 region has 14 residues. The J segment lost 14 bases and the V segment lost 0 bases, leaving 9 bases of the junction unmatched. The CDR3 coding sequence is TGTGCCAGCAGTTACTCCCGTATGCGGGAGGTGGAGTTCTTC. This translates into CASSYSRMREVEFF.

The chain couples TRBV5-5 to TRBJ1-6; 9 bases are shared with TRBD1. The J segment lost 8 bases and the V segment lost 0 bases, leaving 6 bases of the junction unmatched. The germline V gene has CDR1 SGHKS and CDR2 YYEKEE (reference sequence). The CDR3 has 16 amino acids. The CDR3 coding sequence is TGTGCCAGCAGCTTGGACCCCGGGACAGGGTATTCACCCCTCCACTTT. It yields the protein CASSLDPGTGYSPLHF.

This clone was recorded only once. The chain uses TRBV18 and TRBJ1-4, with D possibly matching TRBD1 (5 bases). Trimming took off 4 bases at V and 8 bases at J, with 17 bases between the two ends. The germline CDR1 and CDR2 sequences are KGHSH and LQKENI. This CDR3 has 15 amino acids. The CDR3: CASSLWDGELEKLFF. The CDR3 DNA is TGTGCCAGCTCACTATGGGACGGGGAATTGGAAAAACTGTTTTTT. The variable domain in full, completed from reference TRBV18 and TRBJ1-4, reads NAGVMQNPRHLVRRRGQEARLRCSPMKGHSHVYWYRQLPEEGLKFMVYLQKENIIDESGMPKERFSAEFPKEGPSILRIQQVVRGDSAAYFCASSLWDGELEKLFFGSGTQLSVL.

This chain links TRBV19 with TRBJ1-2, with a weak D call TRBD1 (6 bases). V was pared by 7 bases and J by 4 bases, with 10 bases between. Germline V gene sequence: CDR1 LNHDA, CDR2 SQIVND (reference sequence). The CDR3 extends over 12 amino acids. This chain's CDR3 is CASKGDLYGYTF. In nucleotides, the CDR3 is TGTGCCAGTAAGGGGGACCTCTATGGCTACACCTTC.

The chain links TRBV6-5 to TRBJ1-5; 10 nucleotides align to TRBD1. Germline V gives CDR1 MNHEY, CDR2 SVGAGI. The CDR3 has 15 amino acids. V shed 6 bases and J 2 bases; nucleotides not matched to a gene: 4. CDR3 nucleotides: TGTGCCAGCAGGGACAGGGGGAATGGCAATCAGCCCCAGCATTTT. Its protein is CASRDRGNGNQPQHF.

This rearrangement joins TRBV15 to TRBJ1-5, with unresolved D. Germline lookup yields CDR1 LNHNV and CDR2 YYDKDF (reference sequence). CDR3 length: 14 residues. The V end was cut by 0 bases, the J end by 5 bases, with 8 bases between. The CDR3 is CATSREVGDQPQHF. The CDR3 bases are TGTGCCACCAGCAGAGAGGTGGGAGATCAGCCCCAGCATTTT. Full variable domain (rest looked up from reference TRBV15 and TRBJ1-5): DAMVIQNPRYQVTQFGKPVTLSCSQTLNHNVMYWYQQKSSQAPKLLFHYYDKDFNNEADTPDNFQSRRPNTSFCFLDIRSPGLGDTAMYLCATSREVGDQPQHFGDGTRLSIL.